A selection of T cell receptor beta chains follows, all from one sample in a study of T-cell reconstitution after alpha-beta-depleted transplantation in children. From the PCR reads, TCRdb called clonotypes with MiXCR, one entry per CDR3 protein. This table holds around 380,000 distinct CDR3 sequences, under 13% found once. Material: PBMCs from the stem cell graft donor, obtained from the stem cell graft. These receptors all come from a human donor who donated a stem cell graft to a child with acute myeloid leukemia. CDR3s include the opening cysteine and the closing phenylalanine or tryptophan. The D gene is left open where the match is weak. Only part of the rows carry a size: once, few, many, or a class if the clone is expanded.

CDR3nt	CDR3aa	v_gene	j_gene	d_gene	abundance	len
TGTGCCAGCAGCCAAGACAGGGGGCGCGCAGGTTCACCCCTCCACTTT	CASSQDRGRAGSPLHF	TRBV14	TRBJ1-6	TRBD1	NA	16
TGTGCCAGCGACAGGAGCCTCGGCGGAAACACCATATATTTT	CASDRSLGGNTIYF	TRBV6-5	TRBJ1-3	NA	many	14
TGTGCCATCAGAAGACTAGCGGGAGCAAGTGGGGCCAACGTCCTGACTTTC	CAIRRLAGASGANVLTF	TRBV10-3	TRBJ2-6	TRBD2	NA	17
TGTGCCAGCTCACCAGCGACGCTAAATCCCCATTTAAAACTGTTTTTT	CASSPATLNPHLKLFF	TRBV18	TRBJ1-4	NA	few	16
TGCGCCAGCAGCCCTCCAGGGCCTACACCCTATGGCTACACCTTC	CASSPPGPTPYGYTF	TRBV4-1	TRBJ1-2	NA	few	15
TGTGCCAGCTCACGAGACCAGAACAATGAGCAGTTCTTC	CASSRDQNNEQFF	TRBV18	TRBJ2-1	NA	NA	13
TGTGCCAGCAGCCAAGATAGAACTAGCGGGAGGGCAGATACGCAGTATTTT	CASSQDRTSGRADTQYF	TRBV3-1	TRBJ2-3	TRBD2	NA	17
TGTACCAGCAGCTTTGAGGGGACACCCCATAGCAATCAGCCCCAGCATTTT	CTSSFEGTPHSNQPQHF	TRBV7-2	TRBJ1-5	NA	NA	17
TGTGCCAGCAGCCAATCCTGGGGGACAGGGGTAGGCTCTGGGGCCAACGTCCTGACTTTC	CASSQSWGTGVGSGANVLTF	TRBV4-2	TRBJ2-6	TRBD1	many	20
TGTGCCAGCAGTTACGCGACTAGCGGGAAATCCTACAATGAGCAGTTCTTC	CASSYATSGKSYNEQFF	TRBV6-2/TRBV6-3	TRBJ2-1	TRBD2	few	17
TGTGCCAGCATCACGGGAGGGTCAGATACGCAGTATTTT	CASITGGSDTQYF	TRBV6-2/TRBV6-3	TRBJ2-3	TRBD2	many	13
TGCAGTGCTAGAGAGCCGAGCCGGGACAGACCCTATGGCTACACCTTC	CSAREPSRDRPYGYTF	TRBV20-1	TRBJ1-2	TRBD1	few	16
TGTGCCAGCAGTCCCTATGGGGACCGCCTGACCACCGGGGAGCTGTTTTTT	CASSPYGDRLTTGELFF	TRBV12-3/TRBV12-4	TRBJ2-2	NA	few	17
TGCGCCAGCAGCTTAAGCCCGTCGGGAGATACGCAGTATTTT	CASSLSPSGDTQYF	TRBV5-1	TRBJ2-3	NA	many	14
TGCAGTGCTAGGAAGGGACAGCTGAACACTGAAGCTTTCTTT	CSARKGQLNTEAFF	TRBV20-1	TRBJ1-1	TRBD1	many	14
TGTGCCAGCAGCTCAAAAGAGAACACTGAAGCTTTCTTT	CASSSKENTEAFF	TRBV11-2	TRBJ1-1	NA	many	13
TGTGCCAGCAGCTTAGCCCGGGCCTCCTACGAGCAGTACTTC	CASSLARASYEQYF	TRBV7-2	TRBJ2-7	NA	few	14
TGCGCCAGCAGCTTCTCCGTGGCGCTGCGATCGAACACTGAAGCTTTCTTT	CASSFSVALRSNTEAFF	TRBV5-1	TRBJ1-1	NA	many	17
TGTGCCACCTCGGGACCGAACTTCAATCAGCCCCAGCATTTT	CATSGPNFNQPQHF	TRBV15	TRBJ1-5	NA	few	14
TGTGCCTGGAGTGTCTTCAATGAGCAGTTCTTC	CAWSVFNEQFF	TRBV30	TRBJ2-1	NA	few	11
TGTGCCAGCAGCCTTCACGGGACTAGCGGGAGGAGGTACGAGCAGTACTTC	CASSLHGTSGRRYEQYF	TRBV7-2	TRBJ2-7	TRBD2	NA	17
TGTGCCAGCAGTTACCCCCACGATACGCAGTATTTT	CASSYPHDTQYF	TRBV6-2/TRBV6-3	TRBJ2-3	NA	few	12
TGTGCCAGCAGTTTTAGCGGGCCCGCCTACGAGCAGTACTTC	CASSFSGPAYEQYF	TRBV12-3/TRBV12-4	TRBJ2-7	TRBD2	many	14
TGCGCCAGCAGCTTGTTTCCGGGGGCCAACAAAAACATTCAGTACTTC	CASSLFPGANKNIQYF	TRBV5-1	TRBJ2-4	NA	many	16
TGTGCCAGCAGACCTGGACAGGGAATACGAAGCACAGATACGCAGTATTTT	CASRPGQGIRSTDTQYF	TRBV5-4	TRBJ2-3	TRBD1	many	17
TGTGCCAGCACTACAGGTCTGATTCAGTACTTC	CASTTGLIQYF	TRBV12-3/TRBV12-4	TRBJ2-4	NA	many	11
TGTGCCAGCAGCCCCAGGGGGCATCAAGACACAGATACGCAGTATTTT	CASSPRGHQDTDTQYF	TRBV6-1	TRBJ2-3	TRBD1	NA	16
TGTGCCAGCAGTGAGCAGGGCCCCCCGGTAACAGATACGCAGTATTTT	CASSEQGPPVTDTQYF	TRBV2	TRBJ2-3	NA	NA	16
TGTGCCAGCAGTCAAGGCCACATAGACGGGGATTTC	CASSQGHIDGDF	TRBV12-3/TRBV12-4	TRBJ2-5	NA	few	12
TGTGCCAGCAGCTTAAGTGCCGGAGGGGGGCGAAAGACCCAGTACTTC	CASSLSAGGGRKTQYF	TRBV7-3	TRBJ2-5	NA	NA	16
TGTGCCAGCTCACCACCTAGCAGGGGAGACTATGGCTACACCTTC	CASSPPSRGDYGYTF	TRBV18	TRBJ1-2	NA	NA	15
TGTGCCAGCAGTAATTCCGGGAGGCCCGATACTAAGTATTTT	CASSNSGRPDTKYF	TRBV6-1	TRBJ2-3	TRBD2	NA	14
TGTGCCAGCAGCGTAGTAGGGTGGGATGAGCAGTTCTTC	CASSVVGWDEQFF	TRBV9	TRBJ2-1	NA	NA	13
TGCAGCGTTGAAAAGATTGGCGGGACCCCCTATGGCTACACCTTC	CSVEKIGGTPYGYTF	TRBV29-1	TRBJ1-2	NA	many	15
TGCGCCAGCAGCCTCCGACAGGGGGAAGGGGAGCTGTTTTTT	CASSLRQGEGELFF	TRBV5-1	TRBJ2-2	TRBD1	few	14
TGTGCCAGCAGCCAATGGGGACGACTAGCGGGAGGGAACACAGATACGCAGTATTTT	CASSQWGRLAGGNTDTQYF	TRBV11-2	TRBJ2-3	TRBD2	NA	19
TGCGCCAGCAGTGAGACTAGCGGGGGGAAAGAGACCCAGTACTTC	CASSETSGGKETQYF	TRBV10-1	TRBJ2-5	TRBD2	many	15
TGCAGTGCTAGGGCGGACCACTCCTACAATGAGCAGTTCTTC	CSARADHSYNEQFF	TRBV20-1	TRBJ2-1	NA	few	14
TGTGCCAGCAGTTTAATCCCGTCGAACACCGGGGAGCTGTTTTTT	CASSLIPSNTGELFF	TRBV12-3/TRBV12-4	TRBJ2-2	NA	few	15
TGTGCCATCAGTGAGTCCTGGACAGGACAAGAGACCCAGTACTTC	CAISESWTGQETQYF	TRBV10-3	TRBJ2-5	TRBD1	NA	15
TGTGCCACGAAGGACAGGGCGGGGGATGAGCAGTTCTTC	CATKDRAGDEQFF	TRBV15	TRBJ2-1	NA	NA	13
TGTGCCAGCAGTGGGGCAACCTATGGGTATGGCTACACCTTC	CASSGATYGYGYTF	TRBV6-1	TRBJ1-2	NA	few	14
TGCAGTGCTAGAGTACTACACAACAGGGCTCGGGACACTGAAGCTTTCTTT	CSARVLHNRARDTEAFF	TRBV20-1	TRBJ1-1	NA	NA	17
TGTGCCAGCAGCATCAGCATGAACACTGAAGCTTTCTTT	CASSISMNTEAFF	TRBV21-1	TRBJ1-1	NA	few	13
TGCAGTGCTGGACTAGCGGGGGGAACAGATACGCAGTATTTT	CSAGLAGGTDTQYF	TRBV20-1	TRBJ2-3	TRBD2	few	14
TGTGCTAGTGGTCCGGGACTAGCGGACCTCAATGAGCAGTTCTTC	CASGPGLADLNEQFF	TRBV12-5	TRBJ2-1	TRBD2	few	15